The present entry profiles one T cell receptor (beta chain) with its context. The assay was immunoSEQ multiplex PCR, and TCRdb's table has in-frame clones only and misses some. Of 110,000 to 150,000 clones in the sample, roughly three quarters are singletons; the top ten hold roughly 4.3%. The sample belongs to a study of blood T cell repertoires in COVID-19. The CDR3 has 11 residues. V was shortened by 3 bases and J by 7 bases, with 4 bases between the two germline ends. Sequencing was carried out using peripheral blood. This TCR derives from a man in his 60s with acute or convalescent COVID-19. The chain is built from TRBV12-3 or TRBV12-4 and TRBJ2-4; no reliable D call. The CDR3 DNA reads as TGTGCCAGCAGTTTCCAGAACATTCAGTACTTC. This codes for CASSFQNIQYF.